The 23 T cell receptor beta chains below come from one sample, sequenced in a study of shared clonotypes between healthy human individuals. The assay was immunoSEQ multiplex PCR, and TCRdb's table has in-frame clones only and misses some. The profile shows 400,000 to 550,000 clones, around three quarters of them singletons. The sequencing sample was made of PBMCs. The receptor source for this set is a woman aged 35 to 49 in good health. Some clones in this sample may be carry-over from other donors' samples.

This chain connects TRBV14 to TRBJ2-7; 11 nucleotides match TRBD2. This CDR3 contains 15 residues. CDR1 is SGHDN, CDR2 FVKESK, per germline. V shed 4 bases, J shed 5 bases, and the junction held 7 bases outside the gene matches. In DNA form, the CDR3 reads TGTGCCAGCAGCCTTAGCGGGAGGGCCAAGCACGAGCAGTACTTC. It encodes CASSLSGRAKHEQYF.

The genes are TRBV4-2 and TRBJ2-5; D might be TRBD1 or TRBD2, each matching 5 bases. Germline V gives CDR1 LGHNA, CDR2 YNFKEQ. V lost 0 bases and J 6 bases, leaving 14 bases between the germline ends. The CDR3 extends over 15 amino acids. This chain's CDR3 is CASSQDLGDGQTQYF. Written as DNA, the CDR3 is TGTGCCAGCAGCCAAGATTTGGGGGACGGACAGACCCAGTACTTC.

The genes are TRBV30 and TRBJ2-1; weak D call: TRBD1 (6 bases). The CDR3 has 15 amino acids. Germline assignment: CDR1 GTSNPN and CDR2 SVGIG (reference sequence). Trimming took 5 bases from V and 4 from J, leaving 18 bases between them. The CDR3 protein is CAWDTGQRPYNEQFF. The CDR3 region has the DNA TGTGCCTGGGATACTGGACAGCGACCTTACAATGAGCAGTTCTTC.

This clone showed up just a few times. J is TRBJ1-4 and V is TRBV28; D unresolved. The V end was cut by 2 bases, the J end by 7 bases, with 11 bases between. CDR1 and CDR2 from the germline V gene are MDHEN and SYDVKM. The CDR3 has 14 amino acids. CDR3 protein: CASSLDGRLEKLFF. The CDR3 bases are TGTGCCAGCAGTTTAGATGGCCGTCTTGAAAAACTGTTTTTT.

V gene TRBV12-2 combines with J gene TRBJ2-2; TRBD1, the D gene given by the table, was not confirmed from the DNA. TRBV12-2 is noted as a pseudogene. The CDR3 spans 18 residues. The CDR3 is CASRLGATGTENTGELFF. The CDR3 bases are TGTGCAAGTCGCTTAGGGGCGACCGGGACAGAGAACACCGGGGAGCTGTTTTTT.

Only one count was recorded for this clone. The V and J genes are TRBV4-1 and TRBJ2-7, with TRBD2 identical over 12 bases. Trimming at V came to 1 base and at J to 1 base, leaving 8 bases not matched to a gene. The V gene's germline CDR1 is MGHRA and CDR2 YSYEKL. The CDR3 extends over 18 amino acids. CDR3 sequence (DNA): TGCGCCAGCAGCCAAGGCCGGCTAGCGGGAGGGGGGTCCTACGAGCAGTACTTC. The encoded protein is CASSQGRLAGGGSYEQYF.

As concerns this clone: Other nucleotide sequences in the sample specify the same CDR3. The rearrangement uses TRBV29-1 and TRBJ2-3; 7 bases align to TRBD2. CDR1 is SQVTM, CDR2 ANQGSEA, per germline. V lost 2 bases to trimming and J lost 6 bases; unmatched junction nucleotides: 5. The CDR3 totals 13 residues. CDR3 in DNA: TGCAGCGTTGAATCCGCGGGAGTGGATACGCAGTATTTT. It encodes CSVESAGVDTQYF.

V usage is TRBV7-8 and J usage is TRBJ1-1; D remains unclear. The CDR3 length is 15 residues. The V and J ends lost 2 bases and 3 bases respectively, with 13 bases between them. The germline CDR1 and CDR2 sequences are SGHVS and FQNEAQ. CDR3 sequence reads: CASSLWVGGDTEAFF. In nucleotides, the CDR3 is TGTGCCAGCAGCTTATGGGTCGGTGGGGACACTGAAGCTTTCTTT.

This chain connects TRBV10-2 to TRBJ2-1; TRBD2 agrees at 12 bases. CDR1 is WSHSY and CDR2 is SAAADI in the germline V gene. This CDR3 comprises 15 residues. V dropped 6 bases and J dropped 8; count of bases not matched to a gene: 8. In nucleotides, the CDR3 is TGCGCCAGCAGCCAACTAGCGGGAGGAATGGATGAGCAGTTCTTC. It yields the protein CASSQLAGGMDEQFF.

V gene TRBV18 combines with J gene TRBJ2-7, with D possibly TRBD1 on 6 matching bases. Germline V CDR1 and CDR2: KGHSH, LQKENI. V was clipped by 2 bases and J by 2 bases, with 10 bases between them. The CDR3 extends over 14 amino acids. As DNA, the CDR3 is TGTGCCAGCTCACCAAAAGGACAGACCTACGAGCAGTACTTC. Amino acid sequence: CASSPKGQTYEQYF.

The V and J genes are TRBV7-3 and TRBJ2-1, with no clear D. Trimming pared 6 bases from V and 5 bases from J, leaving 14 bases between. Germline V gene lookup returns CDR1 SGHTA and CDR2 FQGTGA. This CDR3 region has 14 residues. CDR3 residues: CASSLGGIHNEQFF. Here the CDR3 DNA reads TGTGCCAGCAGTTTGGGTGGGATTCACAATGAGCAGTTCTTC.

This rearrangement joins TRBV28 to TRBJ2-7, with 10 bases identical to TRBD1. The CDR3 sequence is 14 residues long. V lost 3 bases and J lost 6; bases outside the gene matches: 5. Germline values: CDR1 MDHEN, CDR2 SYDVKM. CDR3 sequence: CASSLDRGYAEQYF. In DNA, the CDR3 is TGTGCCAGCAGTTTGGACAGGGGGTACGCCGAGCAGTACTTC. Combining the CDR3 with reference TRBV28 and TRBJ2-7 gives the whole variable domain DVKVTQSSRYLVKRTGEKVFLECVQDMDHENMFWYRQDPGLGLRLIYFSYDVKMKEKGDIPEGYSVSREKKERFSLILESASTNQTSMYLCASSLDRGYAEQYFGPGTRLTVT.

This sequence joins TRBV19 and TRBJ2-1; the match to TRBD2 covers 11 bases. The CDR3 is made up of 14 amino acids. From germline, CDR1 is LNHDA and CDR2 SQIVND (reference sequence). V lost 2 bases to trimming and J lost 8 bases; unmatched junction nucleotides: 2. CDR3 residues: CASSIPGLADEQFF. The CDR3 nucleotides are TGTGCCAGTAGTATACCGGGACTAGCGGATGAGCAGTTCTTC.

The chain couples TRBV30 to TRBJ1-2; D is ambiguous. V dropped 0 bases and J dropped 5 bases, with 7 bases sitting between them. Germline loops: CDR1 GTSNPN, CDR2 SVGIG (reference sequence). The CDR3 runs to 12 residues. CDR3 sequence (DNA): TGTGCCTGGAGTGTGACTGAATATGGCTACACCTTC. This sequence encodes CAWSVTEYGYTF.

The J gene is TRBJ2-1, the V gene TRBV7-2; no reliable D call. CDR3 length equals 15 residues. Looked up from germline, CDR1 is SGHTA and CDR2 is FQGNSA. Between the trimmed V and J ends, which lost 0 bases and 0 bases, there was a span of 6 bases. CDR3 in DNA: TGTGCCAGCAGCTTAGCTGTGGGCTCCTACAATGAGCAGTTCTTC. Its translation: CASSLAVGSYNEQFF.

This chain joins TRBV6-6 and TRBJ2-7, with D hard to call. This CDR3 comprises 12 residues. Germline V lookup: CDR1 MNHNY, CDR2 SVGAGI (reference sequence). V was shortened by 0 bases and J by 7 bases, with 7 bases between the two germline ends. The CDR3 bases are TGTGCCAGCAGTTACTCGAGCCAAGAGCAGTACTTC. It codes for CASSYSSQEQYF.

This sequence joins TRBV6-5 and TRBJ1-1; 7 bases map to TRBD1. This CDR3 contains 15 residues. V lost 0 bases to trimming and J lost 4 bases; unmatched junction nucleotides: 5. Germline V CDR1 and CDR2: MNHEY, SVGAGI. CDR3 DNA: TGTGCCAGCAGTTACTCGGCCAGGGGGGGCACTGAAGCTTTCTTT. Amino acids: CASSYSARGGTEAFF.

This clone was detected only once. CDR3 in DNA: TGTGCCAGCAGTCCAAGGGGCGGGGGTAAATACGTCGAGCAGTACTTC. This sequence encodes CASSPRGGGKYVEQYF. The V gene is TRBV28, the J gene TRBJ2-7, with TRBD2 matching over 7 bases. Germline CDR1 MDHEN, CDR2 SYDVKM. V was clipped by 5 bases and J by 6 bases; unmatched bases: 16. The CDR3 contains 16 residues.

J is TRBJ2-3 and V is TRBV5-4; D gene unclear. The germline CDR1 and CDR2 sequences are SGHNT and YYREEE (reference sequence). The ends were cut back, 4 bases at V and 4 bases at J, with 19 bases in the middle. The CDR3 loop spans 16 amino acids. The CDR3 loop reads CASSTGARAPADTQYF. DNA for the CDR3: TGTGCCAGCAGCACCGGAGCCCGGGCACCTGCAGATACGCAGTATTTT.

The V call is TRBV18, the J call TRBJ1-1; D is ambiguous. The CDR3 contains 13 residues. Trimming stripped 4 bases from V and 7 bases from J, with 13 bases between. Looked up from germline, CDR1 is KGHSH and CDR2 is LQKENI. The CDR3, as DNA: TGTGCCAGCTCACTCGAGGTTCACGGTGAAGCTTTCTTT. As protein: CASSLEVHGEAFF.

This chain connects TRBV28 to TRBJ2-4; D not certain. CDR1 and CDR2 from the germline V gene are MDHEN and SYDVKM. V lost 6 bases and J lost 2, with 8 bases in between. The CDR3 covers 13 residues. The CDR3 spells CASSLPSKNIQYF. CDR3 nucleotides: TGTGCCAGCAGCTTACCTTCCAAAAACATTCAGTACTTC.

The chain uses TRBV6-6 and TRBJ2-7; 10 positions match TRBD1. Trimming at V came to 5 bases and at J to 0 bases, leaving 7 bases not matched to a gene. Germline V CDR1 and CDR2: MNHNY, SVGAGI (reference sequence). The CDR3 spans 16 residues. CDR3 in amino acids: CASSRRRDRGSYEQYF. The DNA of the CDR3 is TGTGCCAGCAGTCGCCGCCGGGACAGGGGCTCCTACGAGCAGTACTTC.

Concerning this clone: The junction shows a germline mismatch at one end, possibly a read error. The chain uses TRBV28 and TRBJ2-2, with no clear D. The germline gives CDR1 MDHEN, CDR2 SYDVKM. There are 14 residues in the CDR3. The CDR3 sequence: CASSLPANAGELFF. DNA for the CDR3: TGTGCCAGCAGTCTACCCGCGAACGCCGGGGAGCTGTTTTTT.